This entry lists 23 T cell receptor beta chains sequenced from one sample in a study of blood T cell repertoires in COVID-19. The method was immunoSEQ multiplex PCR; TCRdb's version includes in-frame clones alone and lacks a portion of them. The repertoire holds fewer than 20,000 clones, more than 70% seen once, with less than 5.5% in the top ten. The source material was PBMCs or T cells enriched from blood (not recorded which). These receptors were collected from a woman aged 25-40 years who had recovered from COVID-19.

The CDR3 sequence: CASSPAGGVTSNEQFF. The CDR3 nucleotides are TGTGCCAGTAGTCCAGCAGGGGGAGTAACGAGCAATGAGCAGTTCTTC. V and J are TRBV19 and TRBJ2-1, with 7 bases lining up with TRBD1. The CDR3 loop spans 16 amino acids. Germline loops: CDR1 LNHDA, CDR2 SQIVND (reference sequence). Losses at the gene ends were 5 bases for V and 6 bases for J; bases not matched to a gene: 13.

Only a few counts were recorded for this clone. A junction boundary mismatches the germline segment, possibly from a read error. This rearrangement joins TRBV3-1 (or the pseudogene TRBV3-2) to TRBJ2-3, with 14 nucleotides matching TRBD2. The CDR3 runs to 14 residues. CDR1 LGHDT and CDR2 YNNKEL come from the germline V gene (reference sequence). The CDR3 region has the DNA TGTGCCAGCAGCCCCGGGACTAGCGGGGGCGCAGGACGTTTT. It translates to CASSPGTSGGAGRF.

This chain uses TRBV7-2 with TRBJ1-1; 9 bases match TRBD1. With 5 bases clipped from V and 6 bases from J, the junction kept 7 bases outside the gene matches. Germline loops: CDR1 SGHTA, CDR2 FQGNSA. The CDR3 runs to 14 residues. CDR3 in DNA: TGTGCCAGCAGCCCGGGACAGGGAAGACCTGAAGCTTTCTTT. It specifies CASSPGQGRPEAFF.

This sequence joins TRBV27 and TRBJ2-1, with D perhaps TRBD2 (7 bases). V was pared by 2 bases and J by 10 bases, with 12 bases between. The V gene's germline CDR1 is MNHEY and CDR2 SMNVEV (reference sequence). CDR3 length: 13 residues. The CDR3 DNA reads as TGTGCCAGCAGTTTAGCGGGGGCGGGAGAGCAGTTCTTC. Translated, it gives CASSLAGAGEQFF.

V usage is TRBV28 and J usage is TRBJ1-5; D call uncertain. Trimming stripped 5 bases from V and 7 bases from J, with 12 bases between. The CDR3 is 13 amino acids. Germline lookup yields CDR1 MDHEN and CDR2 SYDVKM. Written as DNA, the CDR3 is TGTGCCAGCAGTCTCGCGTTCGGGCAGCCCCAGCATTTT. Residues: CASSLAFGQPQHF. Together with reference TRBV28 and TRBJ1-5, the CDR3 gives the full variable domain: DVKVTQSSRYLVKRTGEKVFLECVQDMDHENMFWYRQDPGLGLRLIYFSYDVKMKEKGDIPEGYSVSREKKERFSLILESASTNQTSMYLCASSLAFGQPQHFGDGTRLSIL.

This chain uses TRBV7-6 with TRBJ1-1; D might be TRBD1 (5 bases). Trimming removed 6 bases at V and 5 bases at J, with 19 bases between. The CDR3 runs to 15 residues. Per germline, CDR1 SGHVS and CDR2 FNYEAQ. The CDR3 DNA reads TGTGCCAGCAGTCAGCTGGGCGGGGGAAATACTGAAGCTTTCTTT. This codes for CASSQLGGGNTEAFF. Using reference TRBV7-6 and TRBJ1-1 for the parts outside the CDR3, the full variable domain is GAGVSQSPRYKVTKRGQDVALRCDPISGHVSLYWYRQALGQGPEFLTYFNYEAQQDKSGLPNDRFSAERPEGSISTLTIQRTEQRDSAMYRCASSQLGGGNTEAFFGQGTRLTVV.

The gene calls are TRBV6-5 and TRBJ1-6; D is unclear. The length of the CDR3 is 15 residues. Looked up from germline, CDR1 is MNHEY and CDR2 is SVGAGI. V was shortened by 6 bases and J by 4 bases, with 13 bases between the two germline ends. CDR3 bases: TGTGCCAGCAGGGGCCGGGGATCGTATAATTCACCCCTCCACTTT. Protein: CASRGRGSYNSPLHF.

The chain links TRBV6-5 to TRBJ2-7; TRBD2 is a possible D gene (6 bases). Per the germline V gene, CDR1 is MNHEY and CDR2 is SVGAGI. The CDR3 contains 13 residues. V was clipped by 5 bases and J by 3 bases, with 11 bases between them. CDR3: CASSTGVLYEQYF. The CDR3 DNA sequence: TGTGCCAGCAGTACGGGGGTCCTCTACGAGCAGTACTTC.

J is TRBJ1-2 and V is TRBV6-1, with D tentatively TRBD1 (5 bases). The CDR3 length is 15 residues. Trimming left V 0 bases short and J 7 bases short, with 15 bases between. Germline-derived CDR1 and CDR2 are MNHNS and SASEGT. The CDR3 loop is CASSEADGHSRGYTF. The CDR3 nucleotides are TGTGCCAGCAGTGAAGCGGACGGACACTCCCGTGGCTACACCTTC.

The V call is TRBV24-1, the J call TRBJ1-3, with D possibly being TRBD1 (5 bases). The CDR3 is 14 residues long. Germline V gives CDR1 KGHDR, CDR2 SFDVKD. V lost 5 bases, J lost 0 bases, and 7 bases lay in between. CDR3 nucleotide sequence: TGTGCCACCAGTGGACAGACCTCTGGAAACACCATATATTTT. Protein sequence: CATSGQTSGNTIYF.

This chain connects TRBV3-1 (or the pseudogene TRBV3-2) to TRBJ1-2, with unresolved D. The V and J ends lost 6 bases and 9 bases respectively, with 20 bases between them. Germline V gives CDR1 LGHDT, CDR2 YNNKEL (reference sequence). The CDR3 is 14 amino acids. CDR3 protein: CASSLFAREYRYTF. The CDR3 DNA sequence: TGTGCCAGCAGTCTTTTCGCACGGGAATATCGCTACACCTTC.

This chain links TRBV6-6 with TRBJ1-2; 9 positions match TRBD1. Germline V gives CDR1 MNHNY, CDR2 SVGAGI (reference sequence). V shed 6 bases, J shed 3 bases, and the junction held 8 bases outside the gene matches. The CDR3 has 15 residues. This chain's CDR3 is CASSRWDREDYGYTF. The CDR3 nucleotides read TGTGCCAGCAGCCGTTGGGACAGGGAAGACTATGGCTACACCTTC.

The chain joins TRBV4-2 to TRBJ1-1; maybe TRBD1 (6 bases). The ends were cut back, 1 base at V and 1 base at J, with 22 bases in the middle. Germline V gene lookup returns CDR1 LGHNA and CDR2 YNFKEQ. This CDR3 comprises 19 residues. CDR3 sequence: CASSQVGRDLRRGNTEAFF. The CDR3 region has the DNA TGTGCCAGCAGCCAAGTTGGGAGGGACCTCCGCAGGGGGAACACTGAAGCTTTCTTT.

This rearrangement joins TRBV6-1 to TRBJ1-3; possible D gene TRBD1, 5 bases. Between the trimmed V and J ends, which lost 3 bases and 0 bases, there was a span of 12 bases. CDR3 length equals 16 residues. Germline CDR1 is MNHNS and CDR2 is SASEGT. CDR3 bases: TGTGCCAGCAGTGACCCGACAGCTCTCTCTGGAAACACCATATATTTT. It encodes CASSDPTALSGNTIYF.

The chain employs TRBV2 and TRBJ1-1; D may be TRBD1 (6 bases). The V end lost 10 bases, the J end lost 4 bases, and 19 bases lay between the germline ends. The CDR3 sequence is 14 residues long. CDR1 and CDR2 from the germline V gene are SNHLY and FYNNEI. The CDR3 sequence is CATPKGVDSTEAFF. As DNA, the CDR3 is TGTGCCACCCCCAAGGGGGTCGACTCCACTGAAGCTTTCTTT.

The CDR3 loop reads CASSFTNTEAFF. In DNA, the CDR3 is TGTGCCAGCAGCTTTACTAACACTGAAGCTTTCTTT. The chain uses TRBV11-2 and TRBJ1-1; D not resolved. CDR1 and CDR2 from the germline V gene are SGHAT and FQNNGV. CDR3 length: 12 amino acids. Trimming stripped 3 bases from V and 2 bases from J, with 4 bases between.

The chain carries TRBV9 and TRBJ2-1, with TRBD2 matching 7 bases. The length of the CDR3 is 15 residues. Losses at the gene ends were 4 bases for V and 1 base for J; bases not matched to a gene: 5. Germline V gene lookup returns CDR1 SGDLS and CDR2 YYNGEE. The CDR3 protein is CASSSLAVSYNEQFF. The CDR3 DNA reads TGTGCCAGCAGCTCGCTAGCGGTGTCCTACAATGAGCAGTTCTTC.

The chain uses TRBV2 and TRBJ2-7; 7 bases map to TRBD1. CDR3 length: 15 residues. Germline lookup yields CDR1 SNHLY and CDR2 FYNNEI. V gave up 2 bases and J gave up 2 bases; unmatched junction bases: 6. The DNA of the CDR3 is TGTGCCAGCAGTGAAAGGTTGACAGGGCCCTACGAGCAGTACTTC. This encodes CASSERLTGPYEQYF.

As concerns this clone: The junction shows a germline mismatch at one end, possibly a read error. This chain links TRBV7-9 with TRBJ1-6; 7 bases are a match to TRBD1. Germline CDR1 and CDR2: SEHNR and FQNEAQ (reference sequence). This CDR3 is 14 amino acids long. DNA for the CDR3: TGTGCCAGCAGATTAGGGGGCGCGGATTCACCCCTCCACTTT. Its translation is CASRLGGADSPLHF.

The V call is TRBV30, the J call TRBJ1-2, with 9 nucleotides matching TRBD1. The CDR3 totals 13 residues. Trimming cost V 3 bases and J 5 bases; bases outside gene matches: 4. Germline-derived CDR1 and CDR2 are GTSNPN and SVGIG (reference sequence). The CDR3 loop reads CAWRSDRGYGYTF. CDR3 nucleotide sequence: TGTGCCTGGAGATCCGACAGGGGGTATGGCTACACCTTC. The complete variable domain, with remaining parts taken from reference TRBV30 and TRBJ1-2, reads SQTIHQWPATLVQPVGSPLSLECTVEGTSNPNLYWYRQAAGRGLQLLFYSVGIGQISSEVPQNLSASRPQDRQFILSSKKLLLSDSGFYLCAWRSDRGYGYTFGSGTRLTVV.

Here the CDR3 reads CASSPQGSYNSPLHF. The DNA of the CDR3 is TGTGCCAGCAGTCCCCAGGGGTCCTATAATTCACCCCTCCACTTT. J is TRBJ1-6 and V is TRBV28; D perhaps matches TRBD1 (6 bases). The CDR3 has 15 residues. Germline lookup yields CDR1 MDHEN and CDR2 SYDVKM. Trimming removed 5 bases at V and 1 base at J, with 9 bases between.

This chain connects TRBV28 to TRBJ2-7, with D possibly matching TRBD2 (6 bases). Germline V gene lookup returns CDR1 MDHEN and CDR2 SYDVKM. This CDR3 has 16 amino acids. V gave up 0 bases and J gave up 0 bases, with 12 bases separating them. The CDR3 protein is CASSLWGLGSSYEQYF. CDR3 DNA: TGTGCCAGCAGTTTATGGGGACTGGGGAGCTCCTACGAGCAGTACTTC.

CDR3 bases: TGCGCCAGCAGCCAAGTTGCGGCGACAGGGGACCTTAATCAGCCCCAGCATTTT. Its protein product is CASSQVAATGDLNQPQHF. This chain joins TRBV4-1 and TRBJ1-5, with 8 bases that match TRBD1. With 1 base clipped from V and 4 bases from J, the junction kept 12 bases outside the gene matches. The CDR3 spans 18 residues. Germline lookup yields CDR1 MGHRA and CDR2 YSYEKL.